The 8 T cell receptor beta chains below were found in one sample sequenced in a study of T cell changes during pregnancy in multiple sclerosis. TCRdb's table, derived via immunoSEQ multiplex PCR, lists solely in-frame clones and lacks some. The sample holds 85,000 to 90,000 clones; 85% to 95% are singletons and the top ten take approximately 1.6%. Sequenced material: peripheral blood, taken after pregnancy. The receptors originated from a female donor in good health, enrolled as a control in a pregnancy study.

The chain uses TRBV29-1 and TRBJ1-1; D might be TRBD1 (5 bases). The V end was cut by 2 bases, the J end by 2 bases, with 9 bases between. Germline CDR1 reads SQVTM; CDR2 reads ANQGSEA. This CDR3 is built from 13 residues. The CDR3 DNA is TGCAGCGTTGAAACCGGGGGAAACACTGAAGCTTTCTTT. Its translation is CSVETGGNTEAFF.

This chain links TRBV19 with TRBJ2-5; maybe TRBD1 (6 bases). Trimming shortened V by 3 bases and J by 3 bases, and 11 bases separated the two germline ends. Germline V CDR1 and CDR2: LNHDA, SQIVND (reference sequence). This CDR3 is 14 amino acids long. CDR3 loop: CASSMWDKKETQYF. The CDR3 DNA is TGTGCCAGTAGTATGTGGGACAAAAAAGAGACCCAGTACTTC.

The V gene is TRBV5-6, the J gene TRBJ2-2; a weak D match, TRBD1 (6 bases). CDR1 SGHDT and CDR2 YYEEEE come from the germline V gene. V was pared by 3 bases and J by 6 bases, with 18 bases between. CDR3 length: 16 amino acids. The CDR3 reads CASSSGAQGISGELFF. CDR3 DNA sequence: TGTGCCAGCAGCTCAGGGGCGCAAGGAATATCCGGGGAGCTGTTTTTT.

The V gene is TRBV6-1, the J gene TRBJ1-1; TRBD1 aligns across 10 bases. The J segment lost 1 base and the V segment lost 8 bases, leaving 1 base of the junction unmatched. Germline V gene data show CDR1 as MNHNS and CDR2 as SASEGT. The CDR3 runs to 13 residues. CDR3 in amino acids: CASWTGGNTEAFF. The CDR3 DNA is TGTGCCAGCTGGACAGGGGGGAACACTGAAGCTTTCTTT.

The V and J genes are TRBV28 and TRBJ1-5; perhaps TRBD1 as D (6 bases). Germline V gene lookup returns CDR1 MDHEN and CDR2 SYDVKM. V was clipped by 3 bases and J by 4 bases, with 13 bases between them. The CDR3 sequence is 15 residues long. In DNA form, the CDR3 reads TGTGCCAGCAGTTTGATAGGGACAACGAATCAGCCCCAGCATTTT. It is translated as CASSLIGTTNQPQHF. Full variable domain (rest looked up from reference TRBV28 and TRBJ1-5): DVKVTQSSRYLVKRTGEKVFLECVQDMDHENMFWYRQDPGLGLRLIYFSYDVKMKEKGDIPEGYSVSREKKERFSLILESASTNQTSMYLCASSLIGTTNQPQHFGDGTRLSIL.

The genes are TRBV6-1 and TRBJ2-7; the D is unclear. This CDR3 spans 11 amino acids. CDR1 is MNHNS, CDR2 SASEGT, per germline. V was trimmed by 2 bases and J by 6 bases, leaving 5 bases between them. CDR3 DNA: TGTGCCAGCAGTGAACTGGCCGAGCAGTACTTC. Its translation: CASSELAEQYF.

The genes are TRBV11-1 and TRBJ2-7; TRBD1 matches at 11 bases. V trimming: 3 bases; J trimming: 1 base; junction bases outside the gene matches: 2. The CDR3 extends over 15 amino acids. Germline-derived CDR1 and CDR2 are SGHAT and FQDESV (reference sequence). The CDR3 sequence: CASSFGTGGSYEQYF. As DNA, the CDR3 is TGTGCCAGCAGCTTCGGGACAGGGGGATCCTACGAGCAGTACTTC.

This chain connects TRBV2 to TRBJ2-7; D is possibly TRBD2 (5 bases). The germline V gene encodes CDR1 SNHLY and CDR2 FYNNEI. The CDR3 is 15 residues long. V dropped 0 bases and J dropped 4 bases, with 13 bases sitting between them. Written as DNA, the CDR3 is TGTGCCAGCAGTGAAGCGGATCCAAGAGGGTACGAGCAGTACTTC. Protein sequence: CASSEADPRGYEQYF. Full variable domain (outside the CDR3, taken from reference TRBV2 and TRBJ2-7): EPEVTQTPSHQVTQMGQEVILRCVPISNHLYFYWYRQILGQKVEFLVSFYNNEISEKSEIFDDQFSVERPDGSNFTLKIRSTKLEDSAMYFCASSEADPRGYEQYFGPGTRLTVT.